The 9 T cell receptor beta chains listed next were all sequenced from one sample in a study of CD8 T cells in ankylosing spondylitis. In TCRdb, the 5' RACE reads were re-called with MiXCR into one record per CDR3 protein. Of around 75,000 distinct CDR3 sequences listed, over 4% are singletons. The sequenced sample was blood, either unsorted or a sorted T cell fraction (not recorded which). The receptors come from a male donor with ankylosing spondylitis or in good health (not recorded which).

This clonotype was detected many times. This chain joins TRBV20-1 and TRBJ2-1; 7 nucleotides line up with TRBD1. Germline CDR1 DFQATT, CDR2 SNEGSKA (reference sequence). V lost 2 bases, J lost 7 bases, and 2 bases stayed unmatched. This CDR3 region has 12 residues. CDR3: CSARKGANEQFF. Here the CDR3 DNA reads TGCAGTGCTAGAAAGGGGGCTAATGAGCAGTTCTTC.

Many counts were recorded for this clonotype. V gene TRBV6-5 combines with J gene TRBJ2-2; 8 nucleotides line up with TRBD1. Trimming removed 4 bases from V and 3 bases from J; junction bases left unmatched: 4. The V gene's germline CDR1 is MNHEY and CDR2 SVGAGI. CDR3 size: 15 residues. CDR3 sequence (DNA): TGTGCCAGCAGTTCCGGACAGGGTTACACCGGGGAGCTGTTTTTT. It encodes CASSSGQGYTGELFF.

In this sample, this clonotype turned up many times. Here the CDR3 DNA reads TGCAGGGCACATCGGACAGGCCCCTACAATGAGCAGTTCTTC. Protein product: CRAHRTGPYNEQFF. The chain employs TRBV20-1 and TRBJ2-1; 7 bases fit TRBD1. This CDR3 has 14 residues. Germline V lookup: CDR1 DFQATT, CDR2 SNEGSKA (reference sequence).

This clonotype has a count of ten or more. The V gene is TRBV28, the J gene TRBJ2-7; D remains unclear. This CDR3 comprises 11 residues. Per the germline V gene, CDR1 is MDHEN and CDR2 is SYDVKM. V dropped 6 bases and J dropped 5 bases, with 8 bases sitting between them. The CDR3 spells CASSRSHEQYF. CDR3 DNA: TGTGCCAGCAGCCGGTCCCACGAGCAGTACTTC.

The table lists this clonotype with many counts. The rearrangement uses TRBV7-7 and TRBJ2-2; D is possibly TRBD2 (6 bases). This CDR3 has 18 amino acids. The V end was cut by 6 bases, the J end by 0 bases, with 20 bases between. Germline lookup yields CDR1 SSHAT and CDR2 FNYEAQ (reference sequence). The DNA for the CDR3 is TGTGCCAGCAGTCAAAAGTCCCGGGACTCCCCGAACACCGGGGAGCTGTTTTTT. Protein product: CASSQKSRDSPNTGELFF.

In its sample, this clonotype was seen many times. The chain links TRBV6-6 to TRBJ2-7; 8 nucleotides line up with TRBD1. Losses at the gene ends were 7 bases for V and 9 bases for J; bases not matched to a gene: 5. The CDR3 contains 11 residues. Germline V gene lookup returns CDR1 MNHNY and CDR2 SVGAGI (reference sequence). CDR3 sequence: CASTSDRGQYF. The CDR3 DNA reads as TGTGCCAGCACTTCTGACAGGGGGCAGTACTTC.

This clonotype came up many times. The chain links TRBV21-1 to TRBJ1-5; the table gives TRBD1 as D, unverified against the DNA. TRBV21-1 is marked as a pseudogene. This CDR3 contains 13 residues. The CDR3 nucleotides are TGTGCCAGCAATGACAGGGAGGATCAGCCCCAGCATTTT. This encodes CASNDREDQPQHF.

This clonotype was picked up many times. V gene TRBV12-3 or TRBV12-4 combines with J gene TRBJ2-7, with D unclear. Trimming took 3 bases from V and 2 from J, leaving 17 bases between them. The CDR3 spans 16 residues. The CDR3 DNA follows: TGTGCCAGCAGTTTCGTGGGGTCGGCGACCGCCTACGAGCAGTACTTC. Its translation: CASSFVGSATAYEQYF.

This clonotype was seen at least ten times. The CDR3 region is CASSEIAGGPGTQYF. The CDR3 nucleotides read TGTGCCAGCAGTGAGATAGCGGGGGGGCCCGGTACGCAGTATTTT. This rearrangement joins TRBV6-4 to TRBJ2-3; 11 nucleotides match TRBD2. CDR1 is MRHNA and CDR2 is SNTAGT in the germline V gene. The CDR3 covers 15 residues. V lost 3 bases and J lost 8; bases outside the gene matches: 7.